This is a list of T cell receptor beta chains from one sample in a study of T cell clones after liver transplantation. Method: immunoSEQ multiplex PCR; TCRdb's copy keeps in-frame clones and lacks some. The sample holds tens of thousands of clones, less than 85% seen once. The source was CD4+ T cells from blood, collected at the 22-month timepoint. The receptors here all came from a human patient who received a liver transplant. Some T cells may be supplied by the graft donor. CDR3s include the opening cysteine and the closing phenylalanine or tryptophan. D genes are given only for firm matches. Expanded clones get a size class; other rows say once, few or many, or leave the size out.

NA	TRBV7-9	NA	TRBJ1-2	CASSQPQEGAYGYTF	TGTGCCAGCAGCCAACCCCAGGAAGGGGCCTATGGCTACACCTTC
TRBD1	TRBV5-4	NA	TRBJ1-4	CASSATTGDNEKLFF	TGTGCCAGCAGCGCCACGACAGGGGATAATGAAAAACTGTTTTTT
NA	TRBV4-1	once	TRBJ1-3	CASSQAGLGTIYF	TGCGCCAGCAGCCAAGCGGGACTTGGGACCATATATTTT
NA	TRBV19	NA	TRBJ2-5	CASSIGGSQETQYF	TGTGCCAGTAGTATAGGAGGGAGTCAAGAGACCCAGTACTTC
NA	TRBV27	NA	TRBJ1-5	CASSLWGQPQHF	TGTGCCAGCAGTTTATGGGGTCAGCCCCAGCATTTT
TRBD1	TRBV7-8	NA	TRBJ1-4	CASSYSDREKLFF	TGTGCCAGCAGCTACTCGGACAGGGAAAAACTGTTTTTT
NA	TRBV4-2	NA	TRBJ1-1	CASSQEQDNTEAFF	TGTGCCAGCAGCCAAGAACAGGACAACACTGAAGCTTTCTTT
NA	TRBV4-3	NA	TRBJ1-5	CASSVQSGGNQPQHF	TGCGCCAGCAGCGTCCAGAGTGGCGGTAATCAGCCCCAGCATTTT
TRBD1	TRBV7-3	once	TRBJ2-1	CASSLDPRGHDEQFF	TGTGCCAGCAGCTTAGATCCCAGGGGGCACGATGAGCAGTTCTTC
NA	TRBV4-3	NA	TRBJ2-7	CASSQDPGAGPTGEQYF	TGCGCCAGCAGCCAAGATCCCGGTGCAGGCCCTACGGGCGAGCAGTACTTC
NA	TRBV5-1	once	TRBJ2-3	CASNPGATDTQYF	TGCGCCAGCAACCCAGGGGCGACAGATACGCAGTATTTT
NA	TRBV5-6	once	TRBJ1-5	CASSLAGGGSQPQHF	TGTGCCAGCAGCTTGGCGGGGGGCGGCAGTCAGCCCCAGCATTTT
TRBD1	TRBV29-1	NA	TRBJ1-2	CSVEGTGRANYGYTF	TGCAGCGTTGAGGGGACAGGGCGAGCTAACTATGGCTACACCTTC
TRBD1	TRBV6-5	NA	TRBJ1-1	CASSPDREGTEAFF	TGTGCCAGCAGCCCCGACAGGGAGGGCACTGAAGCTTTCTTT
TRBD1	TRBV7-3	NA	TRBJ1-1	CASSRQGSTEAFF	TGTGCCAGCAGCCGACAGGGTAGCACTGAAGCTTTCTTT
NA	TRBV18	NA	TRBJ1-3	CASSPPGNTIYF	TGTGCCAGCTCACCGCCTGGAAACACCATATATTTT
TRBD1	TRBV27	NA	TRBJ2-7	CASSLKGTGDYEQYF	TGTGCCAGCAGTTTAAAGGGGACAGGGGACTACGAGCAGTACTTC
NA	TRBV5-1	NA	TRBJ2-1	CASSLASSEQFF	TGCGCCAGCAGCTTGGCTTCGTCTGAGCAGTTCTTC
TRBD2	TRBV7-3	NA	TRBJ2-3	CASSFTSGGAVDTQYF	TGTGCCAGCAGCTTCACTAGCGGGGGGGCCGTAGATACGCAGTATTTT
NA	TRBV5-1	few	TRBJ1-1	CASSSEQGNTEAFF	TGCGCCAGCAGCAGCGAACAGGGGAACACTGAAGCTTTCTTT
TRBD2	TRBV7-3	NA	TRBJ2-5	CASSPGSGGGETQYF	TGTGCCAGCAGCCCGGGATCGGGAGGGGGAGAGACCCAGTACTTC
NA	TRBV9	NA	TRBJ1-6	CASSATRQEGSPLHF	TGTGCCAGCAGCGCAACACGACAAGAGGGTTCACCCCTCCACTTT
NA	TRBV19	NA	TRBJ2-7	CASSIYQAPYEQYF	TGTGCCAGTAGTATTTACCAGGCTCCCTACGAGCAGTACTTC
TRBD1	TRBV29-1	NA	TRBJ1-4	CSATRTGTNEKLFF	TGCAGCGCCACGAGGACAGGGACTAATGAAAAACTGTTTTTT